This TCR beta chain was recovered during a study of blood T cells in healthy people across ages. From germline, CDR1 is DFQATT and CDR2 SNEGSKA (reference sequence). The CDR3 runs 14 residues. V shed 5 bases and J shed 5 bases, with 16 bases lying between them. Study results and caveats: Diversity figures derived from one million T cells were judged to underestimate the true value.

Points on this clonotype: Antigen specificity is unknown.

A second about 6 to 12 cycle PCR used barcoded and J-beta primers. TCRdb used MiXCR to reprocess the 5' RACE reads, holding one entry per CDR3 protein. The sample includes about 1.6 million distinct CDR3 sequences, about 32% seen only once; the top ten take approximately 10%. This rearrangement joins TRBV20-1 to TRBJ1-5; D perhaps matches TRBD1 (5 bases). This receptor was obtained from a woman in her 30s in good health. The sequencing sample was made of blood. The CDR3 DNA follows: TGCAGTGCTTCGGACCCTGAGGGGTATCAGCCCCAGCATTTT. It encodes CSASDPEGYQPQHF.